These 5 T cell receptor beta chains were all obtained from the same sample, sequenced in a study of shared clonotypes between healthy human individuals (dated by TCRdb to 2020 to 2022). Library prep was done by the immunoSEQ multiplex PCR assay. TCRdb obtained this table from immuneACCESS and retained in-frame rearrangements with V and J assigned. These tables miss some clones; where compared with another copy, unresolved V genes account for less than half of the shortfall, and the remainder is unexplained. The sample data list about 79,000 clones, and 62% of these were observed just once. Just over 50% of the sample is taken by the ten largest. Sequenced material: memory CD8+ T cells sorted from blood. The cell subset or site label, as the study defines it: CD45RO+ cells pooled with CCR7-negative TemRA cells. The receptors originated from a man aged 30 to 39 in good health.

This chain uses TRBV28 with TRBJ2-7; TRBD2 matches 10 bases. The CDR3 runs to 16 residues. Unmatched junction bases numbered 8, after V lost 4 bases and J lost 2 bases. Germline CDR1 reads MDHEN; CDR2 reads SYDVKM. The CDR3 DNA follows: TGTGCCAGCAGTTACACTAGCGGGACCAACGCCTACGAGCAGTACTTC. Translation: CASSYTSGTNAYEQYF.

The J gene is TRBJ2-7, the V gene TRBV27; D may be TRBD1 (6 bases). This CDR3 has 20 amino acids. Between the trimmed V and J ends, which lost 5 bases and 0 bases, there was a span of 29 bases. Germline V CDR1 and CDR2: MNHEY, SMNVEV (reference sequence). The DNA for the CDR3 is TGTGCCAGCAGTCTCCGAATGCCCTTTAGTGGACAGACGATCTCCTACGAGCAGTACTTC. Protein sequence: CASSLRMPFSGQTISYEQYF.

The rearrangement links TRBV5-1 to TRBJ1-2; D is unresolved. Between the trimmed V and J ends, which lost 0 bases and 4 bases, there was a span of 13 bases. The CDR3 runs 15 residues. The germline V gene encodes CDR1 SGHRS and CDR2 YFSETQ. Here the CDR3 DNA reads TGCGCCAGCAGCTTGGATTTTAGGGAATTCTATGGCTACACCTTC. Translation gives CASSLDFREFYGYTF.

In DNA form, the CDR3 reads TGTGCCTGGAGCGACGGGAGCATGAATCAGCCCCAGCATTTT. Encoded protein: CAWSDGSMNQPQHF. The genes are TRBV30 and TRBJ1-5; unclear D gene. The CDR3 is 14 amino acids. Germline loops: CDR1 GTSNPN, CDR2 SVGIG (reference sequence). V was cut by 3 bases and J by 4 bases, with 13 bases left in between. Full variable domain (missing parts from reference TRBV30 and TRBJ1-5): SQTIHQWPATLVQPVGSPLSLECTVEGTSNPNLYWYRQAAGRGLQLLFYSVGIGQISSEVPQNLSASRPQDRQFILSSKKLLLSDSGFYLCAWSDGSMNQPQHFGDGTRLSIL.

The chain is built from TRBV4-3 and TRBJ1-4; D is undetermined. Trimming cost V 3 bases and J 5 bases, with 10 bases left between them. Germline CDR1 reads LGHNA; CDR2 reads YSLEER. The CDR3 is 14 residues long. The CDR3 DNA sequence: TGCGCCAGCAGCCATAGGCAGTTAAATGAAAAACTGTTTTTT. Protein sequence: CASSHRQLNEKLFF.